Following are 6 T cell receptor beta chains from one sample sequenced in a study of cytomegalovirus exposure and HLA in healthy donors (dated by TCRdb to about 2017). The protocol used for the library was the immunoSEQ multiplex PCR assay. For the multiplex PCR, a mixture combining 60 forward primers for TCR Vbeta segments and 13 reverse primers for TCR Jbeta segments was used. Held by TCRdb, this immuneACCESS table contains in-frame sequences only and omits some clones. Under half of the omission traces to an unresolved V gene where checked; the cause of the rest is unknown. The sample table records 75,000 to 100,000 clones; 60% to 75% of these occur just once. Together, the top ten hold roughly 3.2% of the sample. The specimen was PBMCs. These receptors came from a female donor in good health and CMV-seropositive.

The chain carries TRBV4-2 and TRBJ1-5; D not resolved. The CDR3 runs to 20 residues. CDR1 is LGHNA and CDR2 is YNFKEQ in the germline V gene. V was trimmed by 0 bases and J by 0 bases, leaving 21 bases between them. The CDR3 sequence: CASSQERLDAGYYSNQPQHF. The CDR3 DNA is TGTGCCAGCAGCCAAGAACGTCTCGACGCAGGTTATTATAGCAATCAGCCCCAGCATTTT.

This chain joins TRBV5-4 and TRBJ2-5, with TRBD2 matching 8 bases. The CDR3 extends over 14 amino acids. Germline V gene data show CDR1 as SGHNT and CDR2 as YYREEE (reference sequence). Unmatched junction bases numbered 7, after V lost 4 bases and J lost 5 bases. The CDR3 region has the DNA TGTGCCAGCAGCGACGGGGGGGCCGGTGAGACCCAGTACTTC. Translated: CASSDGGAGETQYF.

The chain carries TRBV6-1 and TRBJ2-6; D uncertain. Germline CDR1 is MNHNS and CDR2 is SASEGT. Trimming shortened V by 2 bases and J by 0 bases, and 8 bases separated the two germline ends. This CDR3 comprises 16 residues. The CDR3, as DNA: TGTGCCAGCAGTGAATCGCAGTCCTCTGGGGCCAACGTCCTGACTTTC. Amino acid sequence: CASSESQSSGANVLTF.

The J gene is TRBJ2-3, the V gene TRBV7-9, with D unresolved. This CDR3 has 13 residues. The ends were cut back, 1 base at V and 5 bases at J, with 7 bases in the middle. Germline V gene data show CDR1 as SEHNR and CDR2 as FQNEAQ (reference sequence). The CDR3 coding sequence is TGTGCCAGCAGCTTAGATGCGCAAGATACGCAGTATTTT. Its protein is CASSLDAQDTQYF.

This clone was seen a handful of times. CDR3 in amino acids: CASSSPPHSRGGEQYF. DNA for the CDR3: TGTGCCAGCAGTTCACCCCCCCACAGCCGGGGGGGCGAGCAGTACTTC. The V and J genes are TRBV6-5 and TRBJ2-7; the match to TRBD2 covers 8 bases. The germline CDR1 and CDR2 sequences are MNHEY and SVGAGI. Trimming took 4 bases from V and 6 from J; bases not matched to a gene: 14. The CDR3 is made up of 16 amino acids.

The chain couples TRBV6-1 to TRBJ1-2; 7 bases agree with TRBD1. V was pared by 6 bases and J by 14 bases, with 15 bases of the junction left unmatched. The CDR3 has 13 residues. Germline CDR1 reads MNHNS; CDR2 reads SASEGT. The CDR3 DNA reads TGTGCCAGCAGCCTCCGGGACAGCCCTGGGGAGACCTTC. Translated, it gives CASSLRDSPGETF.